What follows is one T cell receptor beta chain and its context. Its antigen is undetermined. The healthy adult donors were HIV-negative and reported no recent acute infections or vaccinations. Researchers partitioned CD4+ cells into CD45RA+ naive and CD45RA-negative memory subsets. The record originates from a study of shared clonotypes between healthy human individuals. With 3 bases removed from V and 7 bases from J, the gap between germline ends came to 11 bases. The CDR3 extends over 13 amino acids. Germline V gives CDR1 SGHRS, CDR2 YFSETQ. Deep-level running was used for the assay. Assay: immunoSEQ multiplex PCR; the TCRdb copy retains only in-frame clones and omits some. The sample records 2 million to 3 million clones, 80% to 95% being singletons. Study-level findings and limits: Non-shared clonotypes had lower generation probabilities than clonotypes shared by all four sorted-subset donors.

The sequenced material came from naive CD4+ T cells from PBMCs. Subset in this sample: CD45RA+ positively selected. This chain links TRBV5-1 with TRBJ2-1, with unresolved D. The TCR was taken from a man younger than 35 in good health. Some clones in this sample may be carry-over from other donors' samples. CDR3 protein: CASSSTPTNEQFF. In DNA, the CDR3 is TGCGCCAGCAGCTCCACCCCCACTAATGAGCAGTTCTTC.